A selection of T cell receptor beta chains follows, all from one sample in a study of tumor and adjacent non-tumor tissue in lung cancer. In TCRdb, the multiplex PCR reads were re-called with MiXCR into one record per CDR3 protein. This table has about 81,000 distinct CDR3 sequences, roughly 72% appearing once. The source material was lung tumor tissue. These receptors were obtained from a woman in her forties with non-small cell lung cancer. CDR3s include the opening cysteine and the closing phenylalanine or tryptophan. Fields, in order: J gene, D gene, clone size, V gene, CDR3 protein, CDR3 DNA. D genes are given only for firm matches. Only some rows state a clone size, as once, few, many or a class for expanded clones.

j_call: TRBJ2-7; d_call: .; clone_size: few; v_call: TRBV18; cdr3_aa: CASSSGSYEHYF; cdr3_nt: TGTGCCAGCTCCTCAGGGAGCTACGAGCATTACTTC
j_call: TRBJ1-1; d_call: TRBD1; clone_size: .; v_call: TRBV29-1; cdr3_aa: CSVEGGFNRGEIDSEAFF; cdr3_nt: TGCAGTGTTGAAGGGGGGTTCAACAGGGGAGAGATTGACTCTGAAGCTTTCTTT
j_call: TRBJ2-4; d_call: TRBD2; clone_size: .; v_call: TRBV20-1; cdr3_aa: CSARDGDSSGRARNIQYF; cdr3_nt: TGCAGTGCTAGAGATGGTGACTCTAGCGGGAGGGCCAGAAACATTCAGTATTTC
j_call: TRBJ2-3; d_call: TRBD2; clone_size: .; v_call: TRBV5-5; cdr3_aa: CASIALRRGGATDTQYF; cdr3_nt: TGTGCCAGCATCGCCTTAAGGCGGGGGGGCGCTACAGATACGCAGTATTTT
j_call: TRBJ2-1; d_call: .; clone_size: .; v_call: TRBV29-1; cdr3_aa: CSLEDPRRYNEQFF; cdr3_nt: TGCAGTCTTGAAGACCCTCGGCGCTACAATGAGCAGTTCTTC
j_call: TRBJ2-7; d_call: .; clone_size: .; v_call: TRBV7-9; cdr3_aa: CASSLSSGGPYEQYF; cdr3_nt: TGTGCCAGCAGCCTGTCTAGTGGGGGCCCCTACGAGCAGTACTTC
j_call: TRBJ2-1; d_call: TRBD2; clone_size: .; v_call: TRBV4-1; cdr3_aa: CARSQGIGSGGYNEQFF; cdr3_nt: TGCGCCAGGAGCCAAGGGATTGGGTCGGGAGGGTACAATGAGCAATTCTTC
j_call: TRBJ2-6; d_call: .; clone_size: .; v_call: TRBV6-5; cdr3_aa: CASSVTGSGTNVLTF; cdr3_nt: TGTGCCAGCAGTGTCACAGGGAGTGGGACCAACGTCCTGACTTTC
j_call: TRBJ2-2; d_call: .; clone_size: many; v_call: TRBV12-3/TRBV12-4; cdr3_aa: CASSFRGGARTGELFF; cdr3_nt: TGTGCCAGCAGTTTTCGGGGTGGGGCACGAACCGGGGAGCTGTTTTTT
j_call: TRBJ2-1; d_call: TRBD2; clone_size: many; v_call: TRBV20-1; cdr3_aa: CSARLGGRGNEQFF; cdr3_nt: TGCAGTGCTAGACTCGGCGGGAGGGGCAATGAGCAGTTCTTC
j_call: TRBJ2-5; d_call: .; clone_size: .; v_call: TRBV20-1; cdr3_aa: CSAKAPITGEKTQYF; cdr3_nt: TGCAGTGCTAAGGCCCCCATAACGGGAGAAAAGACCCAGTACTTC
j_call: TRBJ2-7; d_call: TRBD1; clone_size: .; v_call: TRBV11-2; cdr3_aa: CASSIRQGAYEQYF; cdr3_nt: TGTGCCAGCAGCATCAGACAGGGGGCGTACGAGCAGTACTTC
j_call: TRBJ2-3; d_call: TRBD2; clone_size: .; v_call: TRBV5-1; cdr3_aa: CGSSLVTSGGGEDTQCF; cdr3_nt: TGCGGCAGCAGCTTGGTAACTAGCGGGGGGGGAGAAGATACGCAGTGTTTT
j_call: TRBJ2-1; d_call: TRBD2; clone_size: .; v_call: TRBV20-1; cdr3_aa: CSASSLAGGFSEQFF; cdr3_nt: TGCAGTGCTAGTTCGTTAGCGGGCGGATTTAGTGAGCAGTTCTTC
j_call: TRBJ1-1; d_call: .; clone_size: .; v_call: TRBV4-1; cdr3_aa: CASSQGHRRLNTEVFF; cdr3_nt: TGCGCCAGCAGCCAAGGTCACAGGAGATTGAACACTGAAGTTTTCTTT
j_call: TRBJ2-3; d_call: .; clone_size: many; v_call: TRBV6-1; cdr3_aa: CASSNTDTQYF; cdr3_nt: TGTGCCAGCAGTAACACAGATACGCAGTATTTT
j_call: TRBJ1-1; d_call: .; clone_size: .; v_call: TRBV7-2; cdr3_aa: CASSRLGGSATTEAFF; cdr3_nt: TGTGCCAGCAGCCGACTAGGAGGTTCCGCTACCACTGAAGCTTTCTTT
j_call: TRBJ2-2; d_call: .; clone_size: .; v_call: TRBV30; cdr3_aa: CAWSGQEATGELFF; cdr3_nt: TGTGCCTGGAGTGGACAGGAGGCCACCGGGGAGCTGTTTTTT
j_call: TRBJ2-2; d_call: .; clone_size: .; v_call: TRBV11-2; cdr3_aa: CASSSGQGLTGELFF; cdr3_nt: TGTGCCAGCAGCTCGGGTCAGGGGTTAACCGGGGAGCTGTTTTTT
j_call: TRBJ2-1; d_call: TRBD1; clone_size: .; v_call: TRBV30; cdr3_aa: CARRRTGDYGEQFF; cdr3_nt: TGTGCCCGCAGGAGGACAGGGGACTATGGTGAGCAGTTCTTT
j_call: TRBJ1-1; d_call: .; clone_size: .; v_call: TRBV4-1; cdr3_aa: CASRQGAGVRF; cdr3_nt: TGCGCCAGCAGGCAAGGGGCAGGGGTTCGATTT
j_call: TRBJ1-3; d_call: .; clone_size: few; v_call: TRBV14; cdr3_aa: CASSHSRMSSGNTIYF; cdr3_nt: TGTGCCAGCAGCCACTCCCGCATGAGCTCTGGAAACACCATATATTTT
j_call: TRBJ2-7; d_call: TRBD2; clone_size: many; v_call: TRBV5-1; cdr3_aa: CASSFEGLAGVLNEQYF; cdr3_nt: TGCGCCAGCAGCTTTGAGGGACTAGCGGGAGTTCTGAACGAGCAGTACTTC
j_call: TRBJ1-1; d_call: .; clone_size: .; v_call: TRBV5-6; cdr3_aa: CATRGQIKTEAFF; cdr3_nt: TGTGCTACAAGGGGACAAATAAAGACTGAAGCTTTCTTT
j_call: TRBJ2-5; d_call: .; clone_size: .; v_call: TRBV20-1; cdr3_aa: CSIPASTYQETQYF; cdr3_nt: TGCAGTATTCCAGCCTCTACCTACCAAGAGACCCAGTACTTC
j_call: TRBJ2-7; d_call: .; clone_size: few; v_call: TRBV20-1; cdr3_aa: CSARGWGGGEQYF; cdr3_nt: TGCAGTGCTAGAGGCTGGGGGGGCGGCGAGCAGTACTTC
j_call: TRBJ2-3; d_call: TRBD2; clone_size: once; v_call: TRBV6-6; cdr3_aa: CASRTGTSGVGTDSQYF; cdr3_nt: TGTGCCAGCAGAACCGGGACTAGCGGGGTGGGCACAGATTCACAGTATTTT
j_call: TRBJ2-7; d_call: TRBD1; clone_size: .; v_call: TRBV11-2; cdr3_aa: CVSSLTQGVPYEQYF; cdr3_nt: TGTGTCAGCAGCCTAACCCAGGGGGTCCCCTACGAGCAGTACTTC
j_call: TRBJ2-1; d_call: TRBD2; clone_size: .; v_call: TRBV29-1; cdr3_aa: CSVTSGFTYNEQSF; cdr3_nt: TGCAGCGTGACTAGCGGTTTTACTTACAATGAGCAATCCTTC
j_call: TRBJ2-2; d_call: .; clone_size: few; v_call: TRBV6-4; cdr3_aa: CASSGGGVGGGELFF; cdr3_nt: TGTGCCAGCAGTGGAGGAGGTGTTGGTGGCGGGGAGCTGTTTTTT